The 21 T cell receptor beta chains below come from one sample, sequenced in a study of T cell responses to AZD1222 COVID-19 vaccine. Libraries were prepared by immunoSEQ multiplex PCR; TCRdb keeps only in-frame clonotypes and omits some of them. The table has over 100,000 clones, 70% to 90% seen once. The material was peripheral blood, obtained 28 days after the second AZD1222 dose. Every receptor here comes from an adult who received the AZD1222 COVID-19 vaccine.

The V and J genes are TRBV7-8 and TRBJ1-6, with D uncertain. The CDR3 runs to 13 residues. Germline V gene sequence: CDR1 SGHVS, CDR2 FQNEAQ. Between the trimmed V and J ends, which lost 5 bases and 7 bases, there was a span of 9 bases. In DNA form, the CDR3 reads TGTGCCAGCAGCCCAGGAGGGAATTCACCCCTCCACTTT. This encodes CASSPGGNSPLHF.

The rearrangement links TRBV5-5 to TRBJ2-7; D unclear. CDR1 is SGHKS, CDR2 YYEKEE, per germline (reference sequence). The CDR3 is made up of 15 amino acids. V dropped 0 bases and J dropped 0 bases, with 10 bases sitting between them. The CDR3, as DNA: TGTGCCAGCAGCTTGGGGACGTTAAACTCCTACGAGCAGTACTTC. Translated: CASSLGTLNSYEQYF.

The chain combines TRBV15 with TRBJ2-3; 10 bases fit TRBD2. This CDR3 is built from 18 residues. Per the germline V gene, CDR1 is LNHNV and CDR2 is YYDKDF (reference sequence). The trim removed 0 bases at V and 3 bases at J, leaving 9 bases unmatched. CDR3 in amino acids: CATSREAGAGGPTDTQYF. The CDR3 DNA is TGTGCCACCAGCAGAGAGGCAGGAGCGGGGGGGCCGACAGATACGCAGTATTTT.

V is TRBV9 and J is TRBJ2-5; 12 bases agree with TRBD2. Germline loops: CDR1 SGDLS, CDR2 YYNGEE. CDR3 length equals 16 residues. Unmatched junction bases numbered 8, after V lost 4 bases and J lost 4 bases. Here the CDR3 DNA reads TGTGCCAGCAGCATCCTAGCGGGGGGGCCTGGAGAGACCCAGTACTTC. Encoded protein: CASSILAGGPGETQYF.

This chain's CDR3 is CASSHPGGTEAFF. The CDR3 DNA sequence: TGTGCCAGCAGTCATCCGGGGGGCACTGAAGCTTTCTTT. The rearrangement joins TRBV28 to TRBJ1-1; a possible D gene is TRBD1 (5 bases). V was pared by 5 bases and J by 4 bases, with 11 bases between. The CDR3 sequence is 13 residues long. Germline values: CDR1 MDHEN, CDR2 SYDVKM.

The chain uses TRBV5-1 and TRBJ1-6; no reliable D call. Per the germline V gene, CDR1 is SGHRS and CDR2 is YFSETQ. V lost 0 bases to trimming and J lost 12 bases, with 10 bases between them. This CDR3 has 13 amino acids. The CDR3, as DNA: TGCGCCAGCAGCTTGGACCCGACCGTACCCCTCCACTTT. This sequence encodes CASSLDPTVPLHF.

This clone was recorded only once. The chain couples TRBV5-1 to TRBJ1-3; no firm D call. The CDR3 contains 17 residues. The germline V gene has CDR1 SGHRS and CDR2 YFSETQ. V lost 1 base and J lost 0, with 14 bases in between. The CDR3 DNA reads TGCGCCAGCAGCTTGCTGGTCGGTCGGGGCTCTGGAAACACCATATATTTT. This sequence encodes CASSLLVGRGSGNTIYF. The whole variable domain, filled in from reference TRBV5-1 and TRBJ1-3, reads KAGVTQTPRYLIKTRGQQVTLSCSPISGHRSVSWYQQTPGQGLQFLFEYFSETQRNKGNFPGRFSGRQFSNSRSEMNVSTLELGDSALYLCASSLLVGRGSGNTIYFGEGSWLTVV.

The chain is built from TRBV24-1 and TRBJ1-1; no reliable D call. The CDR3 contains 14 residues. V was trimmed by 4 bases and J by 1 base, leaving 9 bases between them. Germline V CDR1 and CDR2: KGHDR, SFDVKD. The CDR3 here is CATSDHARNTEAFF. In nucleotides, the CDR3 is TGTGCCACCAGTGACCATGCCAGGAACACTGAAGCTTTCTTT.

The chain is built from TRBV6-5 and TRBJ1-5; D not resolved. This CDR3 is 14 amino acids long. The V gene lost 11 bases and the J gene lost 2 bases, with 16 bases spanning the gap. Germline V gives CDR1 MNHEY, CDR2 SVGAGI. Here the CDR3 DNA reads TGTGCCTCGAAGGACGTCGTTGGCAATCAGCCCCAGCATTTT. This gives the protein CASKDVVGNQPQHF.

CDR3 sequence: CASSYLRGRETQYF. CDR3 coding DNA: TGTGCCAGCAGTTACCTCAGGGGGCGAGAGACCCAGTACTTC. V is TRBV6-2 or TRBV6-3 and J is TRBJ2-5; 8 bases agree with TRBD1. Trimming removed 2 bases from V and 4 bases from J; junction bases left unmatched: 3. CDR3 length equals 14 residues. Germline V gene sequence: CDR1 MNHEY, CDR2 SVGEGT.

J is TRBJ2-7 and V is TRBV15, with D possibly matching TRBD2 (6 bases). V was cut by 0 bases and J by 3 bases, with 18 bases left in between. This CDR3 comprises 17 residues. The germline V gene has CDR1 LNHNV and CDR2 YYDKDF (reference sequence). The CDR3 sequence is CATSRDRGGDLLYEQYF. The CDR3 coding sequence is TGTGCCACCAGCAGAGATCGTGGAGGGGACCTTCTCTACGAGCAGTACTTC.

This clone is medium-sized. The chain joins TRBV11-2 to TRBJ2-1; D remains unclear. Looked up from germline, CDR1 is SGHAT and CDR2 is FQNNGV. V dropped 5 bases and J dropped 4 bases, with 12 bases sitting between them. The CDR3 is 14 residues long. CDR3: CASSPFFGYNEQFF. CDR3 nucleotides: TGTGCCAGCAGCCCCTTTTTCGGGTACAATGAGCAGTTCTTC. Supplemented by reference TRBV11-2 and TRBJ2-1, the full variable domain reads EAGVAQSPRYKIIEKRQSVAFWCNPISGHATLYWYQQILGQGPKLLIQFQNNGVVDDSQLPKDRFSAERLKGVDSTLKIQPAKLEDSAVYLCASSPFFGYNEQFFGPGTRLTVL.

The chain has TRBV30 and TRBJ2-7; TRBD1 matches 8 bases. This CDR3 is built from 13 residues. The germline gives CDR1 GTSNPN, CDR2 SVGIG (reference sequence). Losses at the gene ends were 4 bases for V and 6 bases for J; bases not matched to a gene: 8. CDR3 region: CAWIGQGRSEQYF. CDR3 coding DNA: TGTGCCTGGATCGGACAGGGACGAAGCGAGCAGTACTTC.

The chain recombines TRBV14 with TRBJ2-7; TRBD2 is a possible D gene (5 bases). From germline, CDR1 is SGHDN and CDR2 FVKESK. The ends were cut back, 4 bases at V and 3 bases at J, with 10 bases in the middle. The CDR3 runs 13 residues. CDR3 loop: CASSRGRDYEQYF. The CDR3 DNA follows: TGTGCCAGCAGCCGCGGACGGGACTACGAGCAGTACTTC.

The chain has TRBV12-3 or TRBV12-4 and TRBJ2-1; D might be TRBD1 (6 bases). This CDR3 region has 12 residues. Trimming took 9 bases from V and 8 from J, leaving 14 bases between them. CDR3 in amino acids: CASHQGSDEQFF. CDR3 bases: TGTGCCAGTCATCAGGGGTCTGATGAGCAGTTCTTC.

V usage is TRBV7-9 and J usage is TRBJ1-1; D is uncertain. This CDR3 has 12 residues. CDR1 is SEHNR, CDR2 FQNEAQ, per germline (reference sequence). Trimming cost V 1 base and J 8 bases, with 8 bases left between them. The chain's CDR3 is CASSLVVHEAFF. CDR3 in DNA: TGTGCCAGCAGCTTAGTAGTCCACGAAGCTTTCTTT.

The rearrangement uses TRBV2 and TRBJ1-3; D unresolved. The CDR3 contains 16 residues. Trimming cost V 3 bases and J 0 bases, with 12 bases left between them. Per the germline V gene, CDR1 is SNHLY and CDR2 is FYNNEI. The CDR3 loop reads CASSDLAQSSGNTIYF. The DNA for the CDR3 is TGTGCCAGCAGTGATCTGGCACAGAGCTCTGGAAACACCATATATTTT.

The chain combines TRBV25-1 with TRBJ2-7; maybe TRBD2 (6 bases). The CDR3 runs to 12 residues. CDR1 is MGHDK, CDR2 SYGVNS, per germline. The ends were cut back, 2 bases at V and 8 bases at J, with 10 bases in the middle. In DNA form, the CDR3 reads TGTGCCAGCAGTGAAGGCGGGGACCAGCAGTACTTC. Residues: CASSEGGDQQYF.

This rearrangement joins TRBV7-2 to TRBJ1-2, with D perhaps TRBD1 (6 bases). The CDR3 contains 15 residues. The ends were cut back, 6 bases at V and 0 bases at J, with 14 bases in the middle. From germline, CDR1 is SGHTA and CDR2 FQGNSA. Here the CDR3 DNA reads TGTGCCAGCAGATCAAGGACAGCCTCTAACTATGGCTACACCTTC. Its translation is CASRSRTASNYGYTF.

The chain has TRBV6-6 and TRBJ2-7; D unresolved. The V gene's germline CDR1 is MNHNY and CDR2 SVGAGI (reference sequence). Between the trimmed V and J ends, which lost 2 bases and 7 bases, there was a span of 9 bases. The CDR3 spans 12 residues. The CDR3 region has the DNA TGTGCCAGCAGTTACAAAATCGGGGAGCAGTACTTC. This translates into CASSYKIGEQYF.

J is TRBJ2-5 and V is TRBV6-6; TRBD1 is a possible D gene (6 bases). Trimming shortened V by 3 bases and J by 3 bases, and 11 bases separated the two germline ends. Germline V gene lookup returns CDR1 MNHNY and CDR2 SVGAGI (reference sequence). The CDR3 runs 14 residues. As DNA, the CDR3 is TGTGCCAGCAGTTATGGGGGCCGGGAAGAGACCCAGTACTTC. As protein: CASSYGGREETQYF.